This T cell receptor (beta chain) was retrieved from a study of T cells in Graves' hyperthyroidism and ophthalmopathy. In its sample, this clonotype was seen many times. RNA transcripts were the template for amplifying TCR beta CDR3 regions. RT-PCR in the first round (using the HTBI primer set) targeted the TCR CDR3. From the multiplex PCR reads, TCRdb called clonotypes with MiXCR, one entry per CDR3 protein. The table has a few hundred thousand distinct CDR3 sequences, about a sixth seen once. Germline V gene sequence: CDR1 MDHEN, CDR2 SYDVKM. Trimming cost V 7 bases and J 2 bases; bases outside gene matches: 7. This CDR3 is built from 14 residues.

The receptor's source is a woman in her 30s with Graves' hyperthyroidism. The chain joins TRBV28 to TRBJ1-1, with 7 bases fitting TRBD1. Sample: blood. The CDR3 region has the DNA TGTGCCAGCAACTGGGACAGTGAAAACACTGAAGCTTTCTTT. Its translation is CASNWDSENTEAFF.